A selection of T cell receptor beta chains follows, all from one sample in a study of T cell responses to AZD1222 COVID-19 vaccine. Generated by immunoSEQ multiplex PCR, the TCRdb table keeps only in-frame clones and is missing some. The sample carries approximately 140,000 clones, roughly 89% recorded once. The sequencing here drew on peripheral blood, taken 28 days after the second dose of the MenACWY control vaccine. The receptors were sampled from an adult who received the MenACWY meningococcal vaccine as a control. The CDR3 runs from the conserved cysteine through the conserved F or W. The D gene is left open where the match is weak. Some rows have no size entry. The others give once, few or many, or a class for an expanded clone.

>TRBV6-1|NA|TRBJ1-6|TRBD1
CASRKGDLGQGYSPLHF
TGTGCCAGCCGTAAAGGGGACTTGGGACAGGGATATTCACCCCTCCACTTT
>TRBV5-6|NA|TRBJ2-7|NA
CASSFYQGPEQYF
TGTGCCAGCAGCTTTTATCAGGGTCCCGAGCAGTACTTC
>TRBV5-1|NA|TRBJ2-7|TRBD1
CASSLMRQGLHEQYF
TGCGCCAGCAGCTTGATGAGACAGGGTCTCCACGAGCAGTACTTC
>TRBV19|NA|TRBJ1-6|NA
CASRAKGAPLHF
TGTGCCAGTAGAGCGAAGGGAGCACCCCTCCACTTT
>TRBV2|once|TRBJ1-5|NA
CASSEAGRVWSNQPQHF
TGTGCCAGCAGTGAAGCGGGACGGGTTTGGAGCAATCAGCCCCAGCATTTT
>TRBV10-3|NA|TRBJ1-6|NA
CAISDGEQAIPYSPLHF
TGTGCCATCAGTGATGGGGAACAGGCGATCCCCTATTCACCCCTCCACTTT
>TRBV2|once|TRBJ2-5|NA
CASRDQAETQYF
TGTGCCAGCCGAGACCAGGCTGAGACCCAGTACTTC
>TRBV7-2|NA|TRBJ1-2|NA
CATTPSTGSNYGYTF
TGTGCCACAACCCCCTCGACAGGATCTAACTATGGCTACACCTTC
>TRBV10-3|NA|TRBJ1-4|NA
CAISERRAGDEKLFF
TGTGCCATCAGTGAGAGGAGGGCGGGGGACGAAAAACTGTTTTTT
>TRBV3-1/TRBV3-2|NA|TRBJ2-6|NA
CASRTTVSGANVLTF
TGTGCCAGCCGAACAACAGTATCTGGGGCCAACGTCCTGACTTTC
>TRBV5-6|few|TRBJ2-1|NA
CASSLVLGVNEQFF
TGTGCCAGCAGCTTGGTTCTGGGGGTCAATGAGCAGTTCTTC
>TRBV19|NA|TRBJ1-4|NA
CASSSMWGEKLFF
TGTGCCAGTAGTAGCATGTGGGGTGAAAAACTGTTTTTT
>TRBV7-8|NA|TRBJ2-2|TRBD2
CASSLVLAGAANTGELFF
TGTGCCAGCAGCTTAGTCCTAGCGGGGGCCGCGAACACCGGGGAGCTGTTTTTT
>TRBV5-1|NA|TRBJ2-3|TRBD1
CASSLAEILQGTTDTQYF
TGCGCCAGCAGCTTGGCCGAGATATTACAGGGGACCACAGATACGCAGTATTTT
>TRBV10-3|NA|TRBJ2-1|NA
CAISREPSYNEQFF
TGTGCCATCAGCCGGGAGCCCTCCTACAATGAGCAGTTCTTC
>TRBV7-2|NA|TRBJ1-5|TRBD1
CASSSDRAQPQHF
TGTGCCAGCAGCTCAGACAGGGCCCAGCCCCAGCATTTT
>TRBV19|NA|TRBJ1-5|NA
CASSIEAGRSNQPQHF
TGTGCCAGTAGTATAGAGGCGGGGCGAAGCAATCAGCCCCAGCATTTT
>TRBV7-8|once|TRBJ2-5|TRBD2
CASSLGTSGSWGGETQYF
TGTGCCAGCAGCTTAGGGACTAGCGGGAGTTGGGGCGGAGAGACCCAGTACTTC
>TRBV12-3/TRBV12-4|NA|TRBJ2-3|NA
CASSLERTDTQYF
TGTGCCAGCAGTTTAGAGCGGACAGATACGCAGTATTTT
>TRBV18|once|TRBJ1-2|TRBD1
CASSPEAGGRTGYGYTF
TGTGCCAGCTCACCGGAGGCAGGGGGACGTACAGGGTATGGCTACACCTTC
>TRBV27|NA|TRBJ1-2|TRBD1
CASSDRRGQNGYTF
TGTGCCAGCAGTGACCGCAGGGGGCAGAATGGCTACACCTTC
>TRBV18|NA|TRBJ2-1|TRBD1
CASSPDRGRYDEQFF
TGTGCCAGCTCACCAGACAGGGGTAGGTACGATGAGCAGTTCTTC
>TRBV7-8|NA|TRBJ2-7|TRBD1
CASSFSGRGLNEQYF
TGTGCCAGCAGCTTTTCGGGCAGGGGGTTAAACGAGCAGTACTTC
>TRBV3-1/TRBV3-2|NA|TRBJ2-5|TRBD2
CASSQDVNGGRTQYF
TGTGCCAGCAGCCAAGATGTGAACGGGGGGAGGACCCAGTACTTC
>TRBV7-8|once|TRBJ2-7|TRBD2
CASSRTSGGPYEQYF
TGTGCCAGCAGCCGGACTAGCGGGGGGCCGTACGAGCAGTACTTC
>TRBV7-2|NA|TRBJ2-3|NA
CASPPDSMWGGTDTQYF
TGTGCCAGCCCCCCGGATAGCATGTGGGGGGGCACAGATACGCAGTATTTT
>TRBV7-9|NA|TRBJ2-3|NA
CASSLAGQSTDTQYF
TGTGCCAGCAGCTTAGCTGGACAGAGCACAGATACGCAGTATTTT
>TRBV5-4|once|TRBJ1-4|TRBD1
CASSPGDRAEKLFF
TGTGCCAGCTCGCCCGGGGACAGGGCAGAAAAACTGTTTTTT
>TRBV28|once|TRBJ2-3|TRBD2
CASSSGTSGRSTDTQYF
TGTGCCAGCAGTTCCGGGACTAGCGGGAGGAGCACAGATACGCAGTATTTT
>TRBV18|once|TRBJ2-7|NA
CASSPTNYEQYF
TGTGCCAGCTCACCGACAAACTACGAGCAGTACTTC
>TRBV3-1/TRBV3-2|NA|TRBJ1-1|NA
CASSQDGGVEAEAFF
TGTGCCAGCAGCCAAGATGGTGGGGTTGAAGCTGAAGCTTTCTTT
>TRBV7-2|NA|TRBJ2-7|NA
CASSDGVQRREQYF
TGTGCCAGCAGCGACGGAGTTCAACGGAGGGAGCAGTACTTC
>TRBV19|NA|TRBJ2-5|TRBD1
CASSFGQALQETQYF
TGTGCCAGTAGTTTTGGACAGGCGCTACAAGAGACCCAGTACTTC
>TRBV18|NA|TRBJ2-5|TRBD2
CASSPRGSGGQETQYF
TGTGCCAGCTCACCACGTGGTAGCGGGGGTCAAGAGACCCAGTACTTC
>TRBV5-6|NA|TRBJ2-5|NA
CASSLVPTQETQYF
TGTGCCAGCAGCTTGGTTCCTACCCAAGAGACCCAGTACTTC
>TRBV5-3|NA|TRBJ2-3|NA
CARSLAGSDTQYF
TGTGCCAGAAGCTTGGCGGGGTCCGATACGCAGTATTTT
>TRBV2|NA|TRBJ2-1|NA
CASSEQLKGQFF
TGTGCCAGCAGTGAGCAGCTAAAAGGGCAGTTCTTC
>TRBV5-6|few|TRBJ2-3|NA
CASLATLAYTDTQYF
TGTGCCAGCCTAGCTACTCTTGCCTACACAGATACGCAGTATTTT
>TRBV15|NA|TRBJ2-2|NA
CATSIRAWGELFF
TGTGCCACCAGCATAAGGGCCTGGGGGGAGCTGTTTTTT
>TRBV28|once|TRBJ2-7|NA
CASTLPGYYEQYF
TGTGCCAGCACCCTCCCGGGATATTACGAGCAGTACTTC
>TRBV7-3|NA|TRBJ2-4|NA
CASSAGLVGGIQYF
TGTGCCAGCAGCGCGGGACTGGTAGGAGGCATTCAGTACTTC
>TRBV9|NA|TRBJ2-5|TRBD2
CASSIGLAEGQETQYF
TGTGCCAGCAGCATAGGACTAGCGGAGGGCCAAGAGACCCAGTACTTC